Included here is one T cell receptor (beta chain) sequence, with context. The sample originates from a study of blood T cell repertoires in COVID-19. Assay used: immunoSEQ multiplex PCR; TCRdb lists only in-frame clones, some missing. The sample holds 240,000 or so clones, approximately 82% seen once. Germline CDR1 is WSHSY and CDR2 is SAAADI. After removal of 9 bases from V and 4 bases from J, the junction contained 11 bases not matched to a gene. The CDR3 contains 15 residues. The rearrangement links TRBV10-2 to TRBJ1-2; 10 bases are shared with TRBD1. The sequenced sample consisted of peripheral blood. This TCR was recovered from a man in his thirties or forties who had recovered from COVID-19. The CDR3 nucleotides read TGCGCCAGTTGGGACAGGGGACTCGGTAGCTATGGCTACACCTTC. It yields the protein CASWDRGLGSYGYTF.